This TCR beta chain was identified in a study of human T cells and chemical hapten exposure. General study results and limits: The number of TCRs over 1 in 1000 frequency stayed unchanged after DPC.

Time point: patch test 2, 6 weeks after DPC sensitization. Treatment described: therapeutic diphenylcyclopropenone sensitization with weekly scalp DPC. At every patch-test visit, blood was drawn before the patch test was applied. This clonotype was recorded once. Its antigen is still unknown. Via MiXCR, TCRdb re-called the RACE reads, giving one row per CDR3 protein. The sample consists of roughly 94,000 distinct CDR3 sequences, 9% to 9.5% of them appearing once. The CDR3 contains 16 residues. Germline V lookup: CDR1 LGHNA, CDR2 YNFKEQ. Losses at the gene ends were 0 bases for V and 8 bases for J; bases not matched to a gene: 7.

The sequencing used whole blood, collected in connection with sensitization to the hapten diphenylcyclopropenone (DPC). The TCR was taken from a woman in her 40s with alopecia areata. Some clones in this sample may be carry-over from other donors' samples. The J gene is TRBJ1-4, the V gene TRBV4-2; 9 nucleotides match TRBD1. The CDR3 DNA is TGTGCCAGCAGCCAAGACTTTGGGACAGGGAGCGAAAAACTGTTTTTT. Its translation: CASSQDFGTGSEKLFF.